Listed below are T cell receptor beta chains from one sample, sequenced in a study of response to subunit inactivated influenza vaccine. TCRdb analysed the RT-PCR reads with MiXCR anew, one entry per CDR3 protein. The sample lists about 540,000 distinct CDR3 sequences; less than 25% were seen once. The same data also contributed to another study, on T cells expressing NK-cell markers.

Source: CD4+ T cells sorted from PBMCs, taken roughly 13 days after vaccination. These receptors came from a man aged 45-60 years who received an inactivated influenza vaccine. The CDR3 runs from the conserved cysteine through the conserved F or W. The D gene is left open where the match is weak. Clone sizes are given selectively: once, few, many, or a class where the clone is expanded.

15	NA	NA	TRBV20-1	TRBJ2-7	TGCAGTGCTAGTTACCGGGAGATGAGGGCTTACGAGCAGTACTTC	CSASYREMRAYEQYF
14	NA	NA	TRBV4-2	TRBJ1-5	TGTGCCATCAGCCCCGGGCCCCACAATCAGCCCCAGCATTTT	CAISPGPHNQPQHF
17	NA	TRBD2	TRBV28	TRBJ2-7	TGTGCCAGCAGTTTCCCCCTCACTAGCGTGACATCCTACGAGCAGTACTTC	CASSFPLTSVTSYEQYF
13	many	NA	TRBV5-5	TRBJ2-2	TGTGCCAGCAGCTTGGCTCCCAACGGGGAGCTGTTTTTT	CASSLAPNGELFF
14	NA	NA	TRBV5-1	TRBJ2-2	TGCGCCAGCAGCGAGGGGATGGACACCGGGGAGCTGTTTTTT	CASSEGMDTGELFF
14	few	TRBD1	TRBV20-1	TRBJ2-7	TGCAGTGCTAGATCGGGACAGGGGTTTGGGGAGCAGTACTTC	CSARSGQGFGEQYF
13	few	TRBD1	TRBV7-3	TRBJ2-7	TGTGCCAGCAGGGACAGGACTTCCTACGAGCAGTACTTC	CASRDRTSYEQYF
15	few	NA	TRBV4-3	TRBJ1-5	TGCGCCAGCAGCCATGACCGACTGGGCAATCAGCCCCAGCATTTT	CASSHDRLGNQPQHF
18	NA	NA	TRBV6-2/TRBV6-3	TRBJ2-7	TGTGCCAGCAGTTACTCTCGGGTGTGGGGACTCCTCTCCTACGAGCAGTACTTC	CASSYSRVWGLLSYEQYF
13	once	NA	TRBV7-3	TRBJ2-1	TGTGCCAGCAGCTTATCGGGCAGGGATGAGCAGTTCTTC	CASSLSGRDEQFF
15	NA	NA	TRBV6-1	TRBJ2-5	TGTGCCAGCAGCGGGGTGAAAGGTGGTCAAGAGACCCAGTACTTC	CASSGVKGGQETQYF
15	many	TRBD1	TRBV18	TRBJ2-1	TGTGCCAGCAGCCCAGACAGGGGTTCCTACAATGAGCAGTTCTTC	CASSPDRGSYNEQFF
16	NA	TRBD1	TRBV6-2/TRBV6-3	TRBJ1-2	TGTGCCAGCAGTTACACGGGACAGGGAGCTAACTATGGCTACACCTTC	CASSYTGQGANYGYTF
16	NA	TRBD1	TRBV30	TRBJ1-5	TGTGCCTGGAGCCCCCCGGACAGGGGGCCGAATCAGCCCCAGCATTTT	CAWSPPDRGPNQPQHF
13	NA	NA	TRBV5-1	TRBJ2-5	TGCGCCAGCAGCTCAGGGAGTAGGGAGACCCAGTACTTC	CASSSGSRETQYF
13	few	NA	TRBV4-3	TRBJ1-5	TGCGCCAGCAGCCAAGATATCCGCCAGCCCCAGCATTTT	CASSQDIRQPQHF
15	many	NA	TRBV12-3/TRBV12-4	TRBJ2-1	TGTGCCAGCAGTTCCACCGGGGCAGGCAACAATGAGCAGTTCTTC	CASSSTGAGNNEQFF
14	NA	NA	TRBV20-1	TRBJ2-3	TGCAGTGCATTGGACACGCTCGGGCGCGATACGCAGTATTTT	CSALDTLGRDTQYF
13	NA	NA	TRBV9	TRBJ1-1	TGTGCCAGCAGCTTTCTAGAGGCCACTGAAGCTTTCTTT	CASSFLEATEAFF
14	many	NA	TRBV5-1	TRBJ2-5	TGCGCCAGCAGCTTGGGCACAGACGGAGGGACCCAGTACTTC	CASSLGTDGGTQYF
15	NA	TRBD1	TRBV6-1	TRBJ1-2	TGTGCCAGCAGAAAGGTCGACAGGGCGTCGTATGGCTACACCTTC	CASRKVDRASYGYTF
12	few	NA	TRBV20-1	TRBJ1-2	TGCAGTGCTAGAGATAGGCACTATGGCTACACCTTC	CSARDRHYGYTF
15	few	TRBD1	TRBV15	TRBJ2-3	TGTGCCACCAGCTCCCGGGGACAGGGATGGGATACGCAGTATTTT	CATSSRGQGWDTQYF
15	NA	NA	TRBV28	TRBJ1-5	TGTGCCAGCAGTTTAGGGGTGTTAAGCAATCAGCCCCAGCATTTT	CASSLGVLSNQPQHF
15	many	TRBD1	TRBV5-1	TRBJ1-1	TGCGCCAGCAGCTTGGGGACAGGGTGGCGGAGTGAAGCTTTCTTT	CASSLGTGWRSEAFF
15	NA	NA	TRBV20-1	TRBJ2-5	TGCAGTGCTACGAGCTCCCTTGGGAACCAAGAGACCCAGTACTTC	CSATSSLGNQETQYF
15	NA	NA	TRBV12-3/TRBV12-4	TRBJ2-1	TGTGCCAGCACTCTAAGGGCAGGGACATACAATGAGCAGTTCTTC	CASTLRAGTYNEQFF
15	NA	NA	TRBV4-3	TRBJ2-7	TGCGCCAGCAGCCCCCAACCGGGGGCTTCCTACGAGCAGTACTTC	CASSPQPGASYEQYF
14	few	NA	TRBV4-3	TRBJ1-1	TGCGCCAGCAGCCAAGATATTGGGGACACTGAAGCTTTCTTT	CASSQDIGDTEAFF
14	NA	NA	TRBV18	TRBJ2-1	TGTGCCAGCTCACGGTCCGGGATCCAAAATGAGCAGTTCTTC	CASSRSGIQNEQFF
15	NA	NA	TRBV5-1	TRBJ2-5	TGCGCCAGCAGCTTGGAAATGGGGGTAGGAGAGACCCAGTACTTC	CASSLEMGVGETQYF
14	NA	NA	TRBV10-3	TRBJ2-7	TGTGCCATCAGGACCGGTGGGGCACCCTACGAGCAGTACTTC	CAIRTGGAPYEQYF
15	few	NA	TRBV12-3/TRBV12-4	TRBJ1-5	TGTGCCAGCAGTTTAGCCGCTAATAGCAATCAGCCCCAGCATTTT	CASSLAANSNQPQHF
16	few	TRBD2	TRBV24-1	TRBJ2-1	TGTGCCACCAGTGAGAGACTAGCGGGAGGTAGAAATGAGCAGTTCTTC	CATSERLAGGRNEQFF
18	few	TRBD1	TRBV29-1	TRBJ2-7	TGCAGCGTTGTGCCCCGGGTAACCCCGGACAGGGTCTCCTACGAGCAGTACTTC	CSVVPRVTPDRVSYEQYF
14	NA	TRBD2	TRBV10-3	TRBJ2-3	TGTGCCATCAAGGGACTAGCTGGCACAGATACGCAGTATTTT	CAIKGLAGTDTQYF
15	NA	NA	TRBV2	TRBJ2-4	TGTGCCAGCAAAATAGGGAGGATAGCCAAAAACATTCAGTACTTC	CASKIGRIAKNIQYF
13	NA	TRBD2	TRBV29-1	TRBJ2-7	TGCAGCGCCTTAGCGGGAGTATTCTACGAGCAGTACTTC	CSALAGVFYEQYF
17	NA	TRBD1	TRBV4-1	TRBJ2-2	TGCGCCAGCAGCCAAGATATTGGGGACAGGGGAATCGGGGAGCTGTTTTTT	CASSQDIGDRGIGELFF
15	many	TRBD1	TRBV5-1	TRBJ2-7	TGTGCCAGCAGCTTAGGGACAGGGGGCACGTACGAGCAGTACTTC	CASSLGTGGTYEQYF
12	NA	NA	TRBV7-9	TRBJ2-7	TGTGCCAGCAGCTTCTCTAGCAAGGAGCAGTACTTC	CASSFSSKEQYF
17	few	NA	TRBV3-1	TRBJ1-1	TGTGCCAGCAGCCAAGATTGGACGGCTTCGGGCAACACTGAAGCTTTCTTT	CASSQDWTASGNTEAFF
15	few	NA	TRBV7-3	TRBJ2-3	TGTGCCAGCAGCCCCACAGGGTCTAGCACAGATACGCAGTATTTT	CASSPTGSSTDTQYF
16	NA	NA	TRBV4-2	TRBJ1-2	TGTGCCAGCAGCCAAGGTCATCGACAGGAACTCTATGGCTACACCTTC	CASSQGHRQELYGYTF
16	few	NA	TRBV11-2	TRBJ2-3	TGTGCCAGCAGCTTAGGCGCCCAGAGGACCACAGATACGCAGTATTTT	CASSLGAQRTTDTQYF
13	NA	NA	TRBV10-3	TRBJ1-2	TGTGCCACCGGGGCACCACAGAACTATGGCTACACCTTC	CATGAPQNYGYTF
15	NA	TRBD1	TRBV3-1	TRBJ2-7	TGTGCCAGCAGCCCGCGGACAGGGTTCTCCTACGAGCAGTACTTC	CASSPRTGFSYEQYF
18	NA	NA	TRBV6-2/TRBV6-3	TRBJ2-6	TGTGCCAGCAGTTACTGGCTCGGAGCAGACTCTGGGGCCAACGTCCTGACTTTC	CASSYWLGADSGANVLTF
13	NA	NA	TRBV7-2	TRBJ2-2	TGTGCCAGCAGGGCAGGGAACACCGGGGAGCTGTTTTTT	CASRAGNTGELFF
13	NA	TRBD1	TRBV10-3	TRBJ1-1	TGTGCCATCAGTGTACAGGGGGCCACTGAAGCTTTCTTT	CAISVQGATEAFF
15	few	TRBD1	TRBV29-1	TRBJ2-7	TGCAGCGTGCTGTCCGGGACAGGGGAAACCTACGAGCAGTACTTC	CSVLSGTGETYEQYF